The 24 T cell receptor beta chains listed next were all sequenced from one sample in a study of cytomegalovirus exposure and HLA in healthy donors. The PCR ran on 60 Vbeta and 13 Jbeta primers. The repertoire was sequenced with immunoSEQ multiplex PCR; TCRdb's copy has only in-frame clones and lacks some. This sample carries some 78,000 clones, approximately 80% of them seen once, and the ten largest clones take 32%. Sequenced input: PBMCs. These receptors came from a man aged 50-59 years in good health and CMV-seropositive.

This chain joins TRBV4-1 and TRBJ1-5, with a tentative D call TRBD1 (5 bases). In germline, CDR1 is MGHRA, CDR2 YSYEKL. This CDR3 comprises 17 residues. The V gene lost 0 bases and the J gene lost 0 bases, with 12 bases spanning the gap. The CDR3 spells CASSQDSRGYSNQPQHF. CDR3 sequence (DNA): TGCGCCAGCAGCCAAGATAGCCGGGGGTATAGCAATCAGCCCCAGCATTTT.

V gene TRBV19 combines with J gene TRBJ1-1; D may be TRBD1 (6 bases). There are 16 residues in the CDR3. Germline lookup yields CDR1 LNHDA and CDR2 SQIVND (reference sequence). V shed 0 bases and J shed 11 bases, with 22 bases lying between them. For the CDR3, the DNA is TGTGCCAGTAGTATAGATCATCGGTCGGGGCGGGGGCAGGCTTTCTTT. Its translation is CASSIDHRSGRGQAFF.

In its sample, this clone was seen once. This chain links TRBV29-1 with TRBJ1-5, with TRBD1 identical over 9 bases. Trimming removed 6 bases from V and 7 bases from J; junction bases left unmatched: 4. Germline-derived CDR1 and CDR2 are SQVTM and ANQGSEA. The CDR3 has 12 amino acids. CDR3 nucleotide sequence: TGCAGCGTGGCGGGACAGGGACAGCCCCAGCATTTT. This gives the protein CSVAGQGQPQHF.

V usage is TRBV9 and J usage is TRBJ1-5, with D possibly being TRBD1 (6 bases). The CDR3 loop spans 15 amino acids. The V end was cut by 0 bases, the J end by 4 bases, with 11 bases between. Germline loops: CDR1 SGDLS, CDR2 YYNGEE. Here the CDR3 reads CASSVGGTGNQPQHF. CDR3 DNA: TGTGCCAGCAGCGTAGGGGGTACAGGGAATCAGCCCCAGCATTTT.

V usage is TRBV11-1 and J usage is TRBJ2-7; D gene unclear. Germline V gives CDR1 SGHAT, CDR2 FQDESV (reference sequence). The CDR3 contains 14 residues. The V and J ends lost 0 bases and 1 base respectively, with 7 bases between them. The CDR3 coding sequence is TGTGCCAGCAGCTTAGCAGCGTTTTCCTACGAGCAGTACTTC. Translated: CASSLAAFSYEQYF.

This clone is termed large. The chain joins TRBV7-9 to TRBJ1-2; D is unclear. Germline CDR1 reads SEHNR; CDR2 reads FQNEAQ (reference sequence). The CDR3 loop spans 13 amino acids. Trimming removed 6 bases at V and 4 bases at J, with 12 bases between. The CDR3 region has the DNA TGTGCCAGCAGGGACGGGATTCTCTATGGCTACACCTTC. This translates into CASRDGILYGYTF.

The rearrangement links TRBV7-2 to TRBJ2-1; 8 nucleotides match TRBD1. Germline V gene lookup returns CDR1 SGHTA and CDR2 FQGNSA. CDR3 size: 16 residues. V shed 0 bases, J shed 1 base, and the junction held 2 bases outside the gene matches. CDR3 DNA sequence: TGTGCCAGCAGCTTAGCGGGGACAGGTTCCTACAATGAGCAGTTCTTC. Protein sequence: CASSLAGTGSYNEQFF. The whole variable domain, remainder taken from reference TRBV7-2 and TRBJ2-1, is GAGVSQSPSNKVTEKGKDVELRCDPISGHTALYWYRQSLGQGLEFLIYFQGNSAPDKSGLPSDRFSAERTGGSVSTLTIQRTQQEDSAVYLCASSLAGTGSYNEQFFGPGTRLTVL.

The chain has TRBV10-3 and TRBJ1-5; 9 nucleotides match TRBD1. This CDR3 contains 14 residues. V gave up 6 bases and J gave up 7 bases; unmatched junction bases: 7. Germline V CDR1 and CDR2: ENHRY, SYGVKD. CDR3 residues: CAIRAGQGGQPQHF. In DNA form, the CDR3 reads TGTGCCATCAGGGCGGGACAGGGTGGGCAGCCCCAGCATTTT.

The V and J genes are TRBV5-1 and TRBJ2-2, with D maybe TRBD2 (6 bases). Germline V gene lookup returns CDR1 SGHRS and CDR2 YFSETQ. V lost 4 bases, J lost 7 bases, and 20 bases lay in between. The CDR3 covers 16 residues. The CDR3 is CASSMATSRRSGELFF. As DNA, the CDR3 is TGCGCCAGCAGCATGGCGACTAGTCGTCGGAGCGGGGAGCTGTTTTTT.

In its sample, this clone was seen once. The CDR3 here is CATSRDISYEQYF. The CDR3 region has the DNA TGTGCCACCAGCAGAGATATCAGCTACGAGCAGTACTTC. This chain connects TRBV15 to TRBJ2-7, with no clear D. The length of the CDR3 is 13 residues. Germline CDR1 reads LNHNV; CDR2 reads YYDKDF (reference sequence). Trimming left V 0 bases short and J 3 bases short, with 6 bases between. Based on the CDR3 plus reference TRBV15 and TRBJ2-7, the full variable domain is DAMVIQNPRYQVTQFGKPVTLSCSQTLNHNVMYWYQQKSSQAPKLLFHYYDKDFNNEADTPDNFQSRRPNTSFCFLDIRSPGLGDTAMYLCATSRDISYEQYFGPGTRLTVT.

The genes are TRBV2 and TRBJ1-4; D gene ambiguous. Trimming took 4 bases from V and 0 from J, leaving 9 bases between them. The CDR3 contains 15 residues. Germline CDR1 reads SNHLY; CDR2 reads FYNNEI. The CDR3 is CASSGGRATNEKLFF. For the CDR3, the DNA is TGTGCCAGCAGTGGTGGGCGTGCAACTAATGAAAAACTGTTTTTT.

V gene TRBV6-1 combines with J gene TRBJ2-7, with D possibly matching TRBD2 (6 bases). The length of the CDR3 is 14 residues. Trimming shortened V by 5 bases and J by 4 bases, and 15 bases separated the two germline ends. Germline lookup yields CDR1 MNHNS and CDR2 SASEGT. CDR3 amino acids: CASSLGGAVYEQYF. CDR3 DNA sequence: TGTGCCAGCAGTCTCGGGGGAGCGGTATACGAGCAGTACTTC.

The chain uses TRBV2 and TRBJ2-1, with 7 bases identical to TRBD2. With 8 bases clipped from V and 0 bases from J, the junction kept 10 bases outside the gene matches. Germline CDR1 is SNHLY and CDR2 is FYNNEI. The CDR3 totals 16 residues. The CDR3 sequence is CASCRSGTTSYNEQFF. CDR3 coding DNA: TGTGCCAGCTGTCGGAGCGGGACGACCTCCTACAATGAGCAGTTCTTC.

The chain is built from TRBV28 and TRBJ1-2; 7 positions match TRBD1. This CDR3 contains 16 residues. Germline CDR1 MDHEN, CDR2 SYDVKM. V gave up 5 bases and J gave up 8 bases; unmatched junction bases: 17. The CDR3 reads CASSQTTGTTVWGYTF. The CDR3 coding sequence is TGTGCCAGCAGTCAAACGACAGGGACCACAGTCTGGGGCTACACCTTC.

The J gene is TRBJ2-5, the V gene TRBV5-4; D is unresolved. This CDR3 has 12 amino acids. Germline CDR1 reads SGHNT; CDR2 reads YYREEE (reference sequence). Trimming pared 0 bases from V and 5 bases from J, leaving 5 bases between. CDR3 coding DNA: TGTGCCAGCAGCTTGGATACTGAGACCCAGTACTTC. This sequence encodes CASSLDTETQYF.

The count of this clone is one. The chain joins TRBV7-6 to TRBJ1-5; the D is unclear. This CDR3 region has 13 residues. Germline assignment: CDR1 SGHVS and CDR2 FNYEAQ. Trimming removed 4 bases from V and 6 bases from J, with 10 bases in between. The DNA for the CDR3 is TGTGCCAGCAGCTCTACGGAGGGTCAGCCCCAGCATTTT. It specifies CASSSTEGQPQHF.

This CDR3 is CASSSSSGNTIYF. As DNA, the CDR3 is TGCGCCAGCAGCTCGAGCTCTGGAAACACCATATATTTT. The rearrangement joins TRBV5-1 to TRBJ1-3; D ambiguous. Germline loops: CDR1 SGHRS, CDR2 YFSETQ. The CDR3 runs 13 residues. Deletions cut 3 bases from V and 0 bases from J, with 4 bases between. Based on the CDR3 plus reference TRBV5-1 and TRBJ1-3, the full variable domain is KAGVTQTPRYLIKTRGQQVTLSCSPISGHRSVSWYQQTPGQGLQFLFEYFSETQRNKGNFPGRFSGRQFSNSRSEMNVSTLELGDSALYLCASSSSSGNTIYFGEGSWLTVV.

This chain connects TRBV7-9 to TRBJ2-3; no reliable D call. Germline-derived CDR1 and CDR2 are SEHNR and FQNEAQ (reference sequence). The V end was cut by 1 base, the J end by 5 bases, with 4 bases between. The CDR3 has 12 amino acids. The CDR3 bases are TGTGCCAGCAGCTTAGGCAGAGATACGCAGTATTTT. Its translation is CASSLGRDTQYF.

The CDR3 reads CASIVGLTANEQFF. CDR3 DNA: TGTGCCAGCATAGTGGGCCTCACCGCCAATGAGCAGTTCTTC. J is TRBJ2-1 and V is TRBV2; D is unclear. This CDR3 spans 14 amino acids. V lost 7 bases, J lost 6 bases, and 16 bases lay in between. Germline CDR1 and CDR2: SNHLY and FYNNEI.

V is TRBV5-1 and J is TRBJ2-4, with 10 bases matching TRBD2. The CDR3 is 16 residues long. Trimming removed 0 bases from V and 3 bases from J; junction bases left unmatched: 3. Germline values: CDR1 SGHRS, CDR2 YFSETQ. Here the CDR3 DNA reads TGCGCCAGCAGCTTGGCCCTAGCGGGGGTCAAAAACATTCAGTACTTC. Translated, it gives CASSLALAGVKNIQYF.

This chain uses TRBV29-1 with TRBJ2-1; 8 nucleotides match TRBD1. V shed 6 bases, J shed 6 bases, and the junction held 7 bases outside the gene matches. The CDR3 contains 13 residues. Germline loops: CDR1 SQVTM, CDR2 ANQGSEA. The CDR3 sequence: CSVKTGTGNEQFF. The CDR3 coding sequence is TGCAGCGTCAAGACCGGGACAGGCAATGAGCAGTTCTTC.

The chain is built from TRBV11-2 and TRBJ1-1; no firm D call. Trimming cost V 4 bases and J 7 bases, with 16 bases left between them. This CDR3 has 14 residues. The germline V gene has CDR1 SGHAT and CDR2 FQNNGV. For the CDR3, the DNA is TGTGCCAGCAGCTCGGCCGAGAGAGGGAGTGAAGCTTTCTTT. Its protein product is CASSSAERGSEAFF.

This chain joins TRBV18 and TRBJ2-7, with 9 bases lining up with TRBD2. This CDR3 contains 21 residues. Trimming removed 3 bases from V and 0 bases from J; junction bases left unmatched: 21. The germline gives CDR1 KGHSH, CDR2 LQKENI. The CDR3 reads CASSPRKYSGSRIGHSYEQYF. The CDR3 coding sequence is TGTGCCAGCTCACCTCGGAAATATAGCGGGAGTCGAATCGGACACTCCTACGAGCAGTACTTC.

The J gene is TRBJ2-1, the V gene TRBV9; no clear D gene. The CDR3 length is 12 residues. With 4 bases removed from V and 7 bases from J, the gap between germline ends came to 9 bases. CDR1 is SGDLS and CDR2 is YYNGEE in the germline V gene. The CDR3: CASSSSRNEQFF. The CDR3 bases are TGTGCCAGCAGCTCCTCCCGGAATGAGCAGTTCTTC.